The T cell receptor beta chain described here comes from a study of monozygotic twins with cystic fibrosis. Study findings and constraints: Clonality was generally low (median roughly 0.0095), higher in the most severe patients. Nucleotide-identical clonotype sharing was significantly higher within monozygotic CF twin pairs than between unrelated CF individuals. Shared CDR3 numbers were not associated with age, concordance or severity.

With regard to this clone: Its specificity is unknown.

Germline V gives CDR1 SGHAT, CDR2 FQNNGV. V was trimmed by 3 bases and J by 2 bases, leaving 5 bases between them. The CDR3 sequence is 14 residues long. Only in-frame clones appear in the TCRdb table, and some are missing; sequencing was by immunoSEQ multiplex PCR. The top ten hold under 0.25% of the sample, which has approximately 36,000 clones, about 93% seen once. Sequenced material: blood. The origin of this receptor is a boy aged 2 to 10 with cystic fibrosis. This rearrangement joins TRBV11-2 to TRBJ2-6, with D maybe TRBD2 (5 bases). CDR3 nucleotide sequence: TGTGCCAGCAGCTTCGGGGCTGGGGCCAACGTCCTGACTTTC. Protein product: CASSFGAGANVLTF. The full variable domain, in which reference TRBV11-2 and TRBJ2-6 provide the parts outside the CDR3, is EAGVAQSPRYKIIEKRQSVAFWCNPISGHATLYWYQQILGQGPKLLIQFQNNGVVDDSQLPKDRFSAERLKGVDSTLKIQPAKLEDSAVYLCASSFGAGANVLTFGAGSRLTVL.